This T cell receptor beta chain was observed in a study of blood T cell repertoires in COVID-19. On the study more broadly: PBMCs, B-cell-depleted T cells, or T cells provided the cDNA or gDNA that made up the material.

The Seattle site enrolled patients during active infection and followed them longitudinally. The V gene's germline CDR1 is MDHEN and CDR2 SYDVKM. The ends were cut back, 5 bases at V and 2 bases at J, with 16 bases in the middle. The CDR3 length is 15 residues. Libraries were prepared by immunoSEQ multiplex PCR; TCRdb keeps only in-frame clonotypes and omits some of them. This sample has 48,000 or so clones, with 65% to 90% found just once. The rearrangement uses TRBV28 and TRBJ2-7; TRBD2 might be the D (5 bases). Source material: peripheral blood. The receptor was derived from a woman aged 80 or older with COVID-19, enrolled during active disease. The CDR3 sequence is CASSPLGVLTYEQYF. CDR3 DNA sequence: TGTGCCAGCAGTCCCCTGGGAGTTTTAACCTACGAGCAGTACTTC.